This T cell receptor beta chain was sequenced in a study of OX40 agonist ivuxolimab in advanced cancers. Context from the whole study: Ivuxolimab, which targeted the costimulatory receptor OX40 (CD134), was an agonistic, fully human IgG2 monoclonal antibody. Of the roughly 50 dose-escalation patients, hepatocellular carcinoma was present in about 19, melanoma in around 15, renal cell carcinoma in 9 and head and neck cancer in 9. A male proportion of under 85% and a mean age of approximately 60 years, ranging from about 20 to 79, were recorded for the dose-escalation cohort. The monotherapy dose-escalation portion (N of about 50 patients) of the phase I ivuxolimab trial is reported in the paper. Partial responses occurred in three dose-escalation patients: two with cutaneous melanoma and one with hepatocellular carcinoma. Intravenous ivuxolimab was administered to patients every 2 weeks at six dose levels: 0.01, 0.1, 0.3, 1.5, 3 and 10 mg/kg. The point of sequencing TCRbeta in the periphery was to test whether ivuxolimab changed TCR sequence diversity and drove clonal T-cell expansion. Patients were allowed to have had prior anti-PD-1, anti-PD-L1 or anti-CTLA-4 therapy, and more than 30% of the dose-escalation patients had previously received checkpoint inhibitors.

Patients with a history of autoimmune disease or receiving systemic immunosuppression were excluded from the trial. In every dose cohort, peripheral blood was drawn for TCR sequencing at baseline, cycle 4 day 1, and cycle 7 day 1. Samples came from an open-label, multicenter, first-in-human phase I dose-escalation trial of ivuxolimab. Adults with locally advanced or metastatic head and neck squamous cell, hepatocellular, melanoma or renal cell carcinoma were enrolled in the trial. Before TCR sequencing, CD4+ T cells and CD8+ T cells from peripheral blood were sorted into separate populations. On this clone itself: The target of this receptor is not known. No quality values exist for individual bases; no much larger clone is one base distant.

For sequencing of the TCRbeta CDR3 region, genomic DNA was extracted from the sorted cells. The immunoSEQ Assay was used to sequence the TCRbeta CDR3 regions. Held by TCRdb, this immuneACCESS table contains in-frame sequences only and omits some clones. Under half of the omission traces to an unresolved V gene where checked; the cause of the rest is unknown. Within this sample are about 82,000 clones, with roughly 88% of them counted one time only. Roughly 0.8% of the sample is held by the ten biggest clonotypes. General conclusions and limits of the study: In partial responders in the 0.1-3.0 mg/kg groups, normalized peripheral clonal expansion was found to be among the lowest, especially among CD8+ T cells. After ivuxolimab, expanded clones were on average more numerous among CD8+ T cells than among CD4+ T cells. At doses from 0.1 to 3.0 mg/kg, clonal expansion was seen in both CD4+ and CD8+ blood T cells between baseline and week 6. Low levels of normalized T-cell clonal expansion were also seen in some nonresponding patients. The antigen specificity of the clonally expanded peripheral T cells was not determined.

Trimming takes 7 bases from V and 3 bases from J, and the germline ends sit 9 bases apart. Spanning cysteine to phenylalanine, the CDR3 consists of 12 amino acids. CDR3 DNA only is kept here, 36 bases in frame from base 1. As encoded in the germline V gene, CDR1 is SGHTA while CDR2 is FQGNSA. The sample was CD4+ or CD8+ T cells sorted from blood, taken in a trial of the OX40 agonist ivuxolimab. This clonotype originated in an adult with an advanced solid tumor such as melanoma, head and neck, liver or kidney cancer. The chain is made from TRBV7-2 and TRBJ1-2; a confident D gene designation cannot be given. The CDR3 corresponds to CASTLWHYGYTF. The DNA is as follows: TGTGCCAGCACCCTTTGGCACTATGGCTACACCTTC.